The clone carrying this T cell receptor beta chain was recorded many times. The antigen remains unidentified. This specimen belongs to a study of response to subunit inactivated influenza vaccine. Overall study findings and caveats: After each seasonal influenza vaccination, few new T cells are recruited, the authors suggested.

J was trimmed by 4 bases and V by 7 bases; bases with no gene match: 7. The CDR3 runs to 16 residues. Germline V lookup: CDR1 LGHDT, CDR2 YNNKEL (reference sequence). From the RT-PCR reads, TCRdb called clonotypes with MiXCR, one entry per CDR3 protein. This table holds roughly 570,000 distinct CDR3 sequences, 10% to 15% found once. This TCR was sampled from a man in his fifties or sixties who received an inactivated influenza vaccine. This material consisted of PBMCs from blood, taken roughly 46 days after vaccination. The gene calls are TRBV3-1 and TRBJ2-3; 14 positions match TRBD2. CDR3: CASTRLAGGPSDTQYF. CDR3 nucleotide sequence: TGTGCCAGCACACGACTAGCGGGAGGGCCATCAGATACGCAGTATTTT.